This T cell receptor (beta chain) was identified during a study of blood T cell repertoires in COVID-19. Authors' methods: Quantification of nucleated cells was approximated via reference gene primer amplification. The protocol was immunoSEQ multiplex PCR, while the TCRdb copy is restricted to in-frame clones and leaves out a portion. V, J and clone size are taken as reported in that table, and D and trimming were inferred from the DNA itself. Of about 95,000 clones in the sample, around 90% were seen once. Germline CDR1 is ENHRY and CDR2 is SYGVKD. The CDR3 runs 15 residues. Trimming removed 0 bases from V and 0 bases from J, with 6 bases in between.

This chain joins TRBV10-3 and TRBJ1-3; TRBD1 is a possible D gene (5 bases). The sequence was collected from a man aged 55 to 69 with COVID-19, enrolled during active disease. The sequenced sample consisted of peripheral blood. The CDR3 sequence: CAISESTVSGNTIYF. As DNA, the CDR3 is TGTGCCATCAGTGAGTCGACAGTCTCTGGAAACACCATATATTTT.